What follows are 2 T cell receptor beta chains derived from one specimen sequenced in a study of T-cell reconstitution after alpha-beta-depleted transplantation in children. During its preparation, the TCRbeta library received unique molecular identifiers. A single record per CDR3 protein comes from TCRdb applying MiXCR to the PCR reads. The repertoire holds 400,000 to 450,000 distinct CDR3 sequences, with around two fifths as singletons. Sample: PBMCs, taken before TCRalphabeta/CD19-depleted stem cell transplant. The receptors were sampled from a girl aged 2 to 9 with aplastic anemia, due to receive a stem cell transplant.

This rearrangement joins TRBV18 to TRBJ2-3; D ambiguous. Between the trimmed V and J ends, which lost 2 bases and 2 bases, there was a span of 8 bases. From germline, CDR1 is KGHSH and CDR2 LQKENI. This CDR3 spans 14 amino acids. CDR3 sequence: CASSPDGNTDTQYF. The DNA of the CDR3 is TGTGCCAGCTCACCAGACGGTAACACAGATACGCAGTATTTT.

The chain uses TRBV6-5 and TRBJ2-1; 9 nucleotides agree with TRBD1. The CDR3 loop spans 15 amino acids. Per germline, CDR1 MNHEY and CDR2 SVGAGI. Unmatched junction bases numbered 8, after V lost 3 bases and J lost 8 bases. The CDR3 here is CASSYLGQGPHEQFF. The CDR3 coding sequence is TGTGCCAGCAGTTATCTGGGACAGGGTCCCCATGAGCAGTTCTTC.